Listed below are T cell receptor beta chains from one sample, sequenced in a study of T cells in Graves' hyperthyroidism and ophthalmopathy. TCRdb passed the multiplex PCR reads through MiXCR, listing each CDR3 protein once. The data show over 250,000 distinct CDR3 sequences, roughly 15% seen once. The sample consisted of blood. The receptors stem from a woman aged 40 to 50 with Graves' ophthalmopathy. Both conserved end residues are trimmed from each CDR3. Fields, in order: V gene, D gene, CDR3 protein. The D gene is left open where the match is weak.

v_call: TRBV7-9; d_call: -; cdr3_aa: ARDKGGPGSGANVLT
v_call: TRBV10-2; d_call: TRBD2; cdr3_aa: ASGGRAANTGELF
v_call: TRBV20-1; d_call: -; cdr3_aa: SATSTTNNEQF
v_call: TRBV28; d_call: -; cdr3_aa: ASSLFSRAPFELH
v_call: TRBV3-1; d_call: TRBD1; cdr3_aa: ASSPHRGEQY
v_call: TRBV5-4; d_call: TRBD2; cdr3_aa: ASSFLKRGRRETQY
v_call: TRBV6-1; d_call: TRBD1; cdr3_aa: ASSGQTGADTQY
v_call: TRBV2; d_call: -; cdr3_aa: ASSGGENYGYT
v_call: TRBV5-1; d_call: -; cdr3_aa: ASSLPLGGDTEAF
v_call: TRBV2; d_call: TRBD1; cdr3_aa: ASRRQGDYGYT
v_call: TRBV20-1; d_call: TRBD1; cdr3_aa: SARDPGQGRNEQF
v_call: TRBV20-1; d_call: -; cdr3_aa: SARDRETQY
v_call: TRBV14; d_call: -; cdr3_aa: ASSQADKVYYGYT
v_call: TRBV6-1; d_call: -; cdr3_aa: ATSETSRGEKLF
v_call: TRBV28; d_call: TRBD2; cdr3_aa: ASTSGGRVYEQY
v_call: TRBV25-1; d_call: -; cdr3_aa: ASSGSLSYEQY
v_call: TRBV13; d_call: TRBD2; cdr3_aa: ASSLPPRGGVSREQY
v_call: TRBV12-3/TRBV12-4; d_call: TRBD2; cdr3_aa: ASSSSGGQLGTQY
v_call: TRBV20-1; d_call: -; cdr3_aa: SARTKQSGYT
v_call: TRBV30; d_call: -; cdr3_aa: AWRRSGVTGELF
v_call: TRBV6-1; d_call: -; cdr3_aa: ASSYRSEAF
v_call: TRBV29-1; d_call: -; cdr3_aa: SVGQSYEQY
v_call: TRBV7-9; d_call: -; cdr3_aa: ASSAGGRRETQY
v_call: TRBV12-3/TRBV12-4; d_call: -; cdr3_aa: ASSLRTVDAF
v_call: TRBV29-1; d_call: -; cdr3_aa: SVSKSASGNEQF
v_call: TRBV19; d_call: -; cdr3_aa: ASNPTGGSTYEQY
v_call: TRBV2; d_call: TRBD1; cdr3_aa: ASSEEGAANGSPLH
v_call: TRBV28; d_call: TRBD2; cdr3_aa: ASSLTTSGRAEDTQY
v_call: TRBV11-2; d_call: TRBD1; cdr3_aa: ASRGQGTGELF
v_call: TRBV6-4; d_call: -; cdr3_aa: ASSEQADANTGELF
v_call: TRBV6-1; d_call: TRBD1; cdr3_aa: ASSDGQGWRLAKNIQY
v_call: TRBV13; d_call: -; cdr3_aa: ASSRTWDEQF
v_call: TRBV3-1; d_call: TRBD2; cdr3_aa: ASSSEEWREGNEQF
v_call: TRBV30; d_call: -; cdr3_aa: AWSAQGTHNSPLH
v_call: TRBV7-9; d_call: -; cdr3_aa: ASRVGVNTGELF
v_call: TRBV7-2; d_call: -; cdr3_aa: ASSLAQLTAYGYT
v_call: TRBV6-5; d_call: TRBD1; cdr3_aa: ASSYLSGQGAVNGQF
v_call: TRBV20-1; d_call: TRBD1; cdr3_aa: SARPRDRVPNEQF
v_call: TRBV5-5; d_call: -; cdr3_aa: ASSLETAYGYT
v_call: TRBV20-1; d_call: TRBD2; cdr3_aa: SATSTSGSTGTQY
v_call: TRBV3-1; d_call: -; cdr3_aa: ASSQGVRETYEQY
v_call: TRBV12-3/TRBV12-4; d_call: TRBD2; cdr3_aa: ASSRQTLAGSYEQY
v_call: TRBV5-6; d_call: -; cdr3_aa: ASSFLQAETQY
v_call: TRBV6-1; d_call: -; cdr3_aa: ASSEAAGGATNEKLF
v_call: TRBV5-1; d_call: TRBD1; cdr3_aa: ASSLGDRLENEQF
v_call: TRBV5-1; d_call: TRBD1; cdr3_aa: ASRGTGGVSEQY
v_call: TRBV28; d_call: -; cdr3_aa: ASLRTDTQY
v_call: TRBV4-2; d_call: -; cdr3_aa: ASSQGVLNSPLH
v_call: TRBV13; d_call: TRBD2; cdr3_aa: ASSSEREESYEQY
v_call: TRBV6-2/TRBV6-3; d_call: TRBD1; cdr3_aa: ASNRDRGLMNTEAF